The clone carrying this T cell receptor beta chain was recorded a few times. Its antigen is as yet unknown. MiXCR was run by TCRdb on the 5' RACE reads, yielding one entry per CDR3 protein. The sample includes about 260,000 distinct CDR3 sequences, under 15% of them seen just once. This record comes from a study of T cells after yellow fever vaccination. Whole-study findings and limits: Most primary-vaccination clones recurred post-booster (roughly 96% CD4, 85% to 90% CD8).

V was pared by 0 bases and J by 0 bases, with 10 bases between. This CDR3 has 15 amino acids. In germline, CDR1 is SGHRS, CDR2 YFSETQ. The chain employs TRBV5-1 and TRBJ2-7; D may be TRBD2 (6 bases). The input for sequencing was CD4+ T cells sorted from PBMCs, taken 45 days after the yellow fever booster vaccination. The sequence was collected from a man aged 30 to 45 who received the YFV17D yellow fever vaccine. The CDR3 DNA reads TGCGCCAGCAGCTTGGGTAGCGGCCTCTCCTACGAGCAGTACTTC. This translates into CASSLGSGLSYEQYF.